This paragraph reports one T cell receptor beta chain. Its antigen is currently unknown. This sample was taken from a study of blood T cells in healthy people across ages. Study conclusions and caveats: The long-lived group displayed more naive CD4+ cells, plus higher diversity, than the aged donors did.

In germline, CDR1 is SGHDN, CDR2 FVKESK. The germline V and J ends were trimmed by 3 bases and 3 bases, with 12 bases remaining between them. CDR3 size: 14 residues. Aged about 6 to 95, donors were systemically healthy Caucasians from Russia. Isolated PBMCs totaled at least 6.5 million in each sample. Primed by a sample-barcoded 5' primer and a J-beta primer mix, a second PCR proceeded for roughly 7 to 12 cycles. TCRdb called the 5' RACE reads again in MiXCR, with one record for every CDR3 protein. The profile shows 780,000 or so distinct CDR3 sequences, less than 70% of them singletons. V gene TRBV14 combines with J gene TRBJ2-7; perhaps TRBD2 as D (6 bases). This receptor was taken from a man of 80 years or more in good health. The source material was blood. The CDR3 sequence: CASSQGTSFYEQYF. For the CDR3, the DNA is TGTGCCAGCAGCCAGGGGACTTCCTTCTACGAGCAGTACTTC. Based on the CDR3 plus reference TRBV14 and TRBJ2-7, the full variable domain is EAGVTQFPSHSVIEKGQTVTLRCDPISGHDNLYWYRRVMGKEIKFLLHFVKESKQDESGMPNNRFLAERTGGTYSTLKVQPAELEDSGVYFCASSQGTSFYEQYFGPGTRLTVT.